The 24 T cell receptor beta chains in this list originate from one sample, sequenced in a study of blood T cell repertoires in COVID-19. The table came from immunoSEQ multiplex PCR; TCRdb's copy has only in-frame clones and leaves some out. Among over 200,000 clones listed, about 86% were seen once. Sample: peripheral blood. The receptors were sampled from a man at least 80 years old with acute or convalescent COVID-19.

V usage is TRBV5-6 and J usage is TRBJ1-3; D gene ambiguous. The V and J ends lost 5 bases and 0 bases respectively, with 15 bases between them. From germline, CDR1 is SGHDT and CDR2 YYEEEE. CDR3 length: 16 amino acids. The CDR3 here is CASSMRGIISGNTIYF. CDR3 coding DNA: TGTGCCAGCAGTATGCGGGGAATCATCTCTGGAAACACCATATATTTT.

The chain couples TRBV5-1 to TRBJ2-5, with 14 bases identical to TRBD2. The CDR3 has 16 amino acids. CDR1 and CDR2 (germline): SGHRS, YFSETQ. V shed 4 bases, J shed 5 bases, and the junction held 7 bases outside the gene matches. CDR3 in amino acids: CASSRTSGGSGETQYF. CDR3 sequence (DNA): TGCGCCAGCAGCAGGACTAGCGGGGGGTCCGGGGAGACCCAGTACTTC.

The gene calls are TRBV21-1 and TRBJ2-2; the tabulated D call, TRBD1, remains unverified against the DNA. TRBV21-1 is a recognized pseudogene. The CDR3 is made up of 14 amino acids. CDR3 in amino acids: CASSKRHYTGELFF. For the CDR3, the DNA is TGTGCCAGCAGCAAACGACATTACACCGGGGAGCTGTTTTTT.

This clone came up once. This CDR3 reads CASSLWWQEGAFF. The CDR3 DNA sequence: TGTGCCAGCAGCCTATGGTGGCAGGAGGGAGCTTTCTTT. This chain joins TRBV5-6 and TRBJ1-1; D gene unclear. The CDR3 extends over 13 amino acids. From germline, CDR1 is SGHDT and CDR2 YYEEEE. Trimming pared 4 bases from V and 10 bases from J, leaving 17 bases between.

This chain joins TRBV6-1 and TRBJ1-5, with D unclear. Trimming took 0 bases from V and 9 from J, leaving 18 bases between them. This CDR3 has 16 amino acids. From germline, CDR1 is MNHNS and CDR2 SASEGT. This chain's CDR3 is CASSEALLEGVRPQHF. CDR3 DNA: TGTGCCAGCAGTGAAGCGCTTCTGGAGGGAGTGAGGCCCCAGCATTTT.

The J gene is TRBJ1-5, the V gene TRBV28; 7 bases map to TRBD1. In germline, CDR1 is MDHEN, CDR2 SYDVKM. This CDR3 has 14 residues. Trimming cost V 6 bases and J 4 bases; bases outside gene matches: 6. For the CDR3, the DNA is TGTGCCAGCAGCTCGGACAGGCCAAATCAGCCCCAGCATTTT. Protein sequence: CASSSDRPNQPQHF. The variable domain in full, completed from reference TRBV28 and TRBJ1-5, reads DVKVTQSSRYLVKRTGEKVFLECVQDMDHENMFWYRQDPGLGLRLIYFSYDVKMKEKGDIPEGYSVSREKKERFSLILESASTNQTSMYLCASSSDRPNQPQHFGDGTRLSIL.

This clone is a singleton in its sample. This chain uses TRBV24-1 with TRBJ2-5, with D perhaps TRBD1 (6 bases). Germline V gene sequence: CDR1 KGHDR, CDR2 SFDVKD. V lost 1 base to trimming and J lost 1 base, with 12 bases between them. The CDR3 has 16 amino acids. This CDR3 is CATSDFWQGSQETQYF. DNA of the CDR3: TGTGCCACCAGTGATTTTTGGCAGGGGAGCCAAGAGACCCAGTACTTC.

This clone has just one count. The rearrangement joins TRBV7-2 to TRBJ2-5; 12 bases map to TRBD2. This CDR3 has 16 residues. The ends lost 3 bases at V and 5 bases at J; junction bases unmatched: 7. CDR1 SGHTA and CDR2 FQGNSA come from the germline V gene. In nucleotides, the CDR3 is TGTGCCAGCAGCTTGTCTAGCGGGGGGGCTGGGGAGACCCAGTACTTC. Translation gives CASSLSSGGAGETQYF.

V usage is TRBV25-1 and J usage is TRBJ2-7, with TRBD1 matching over 8 bases. The trim removed 7 bases at V and 5 bases at J, leaving 10 bases unmatched. In germline, CDR1 is MGHDK, CDR2 SYGVNS. This CDR3 is built from 14 residues. The CDR3 nucleotides are TGTGCCAGCACCGACCGGACAGGGTCCCACGAGCAGTACTTC. Protein product: CASTDRTGSHEQYF.

The chain has TRBV4-2 and TRBJ2-3; D gene unclear. This CDR3 spans 17 amino acids. V was trimmed by 4 bases and J by 1 base, leaving 18 bases between them. CDR1 is LGHNA and CDR2 is YNFKEQ in the germline V gene. Here the CDR3 DNA reads TGTGCCAGCAGCCCCCGAGAAGCCGATGTGGGCACAGATACGCAGTATTTT. This sequence encodes CASSPREADVGTDTQYF.

V usage is TRBV6-5 and J usage is TRBJ2-7, with a weak D call TRBD2 (6 bases). Germline-derived CDR1 and CDR2 are MNHEY and SVGAGI. This CDR3 contains 13 residues. Trimming removed 6 bases at V and 1 base at J, with 10 bases between. CDR3 amino acids: CASSRLGSYEQYF. CDR3 coding DNA: TGTGCCAGCAGCCGACTAGGGTCCTACGAGCAGTACTTC.

The rearrangement uses TRBV28 and TRBJ2-5, with TRBD2 as a possible D gene (6 bases). Trimming cost V 5 bases and J 3 bases, with 16 bases left between them. This CDR3 comprises 15 residues. Germline lookup yields CDR1 MDHEN and CDR2 SYDVKM. DNA of the CDR3: TGTGCCAGCAGTCAAGGTAGCCGGGGGAAAGAGACCCAGTACTTC. Amino acid sequence: CASSQGSRGKETQYF.

The chain couples TRBV5-1 to TRBJ2-1, with 8 bases fitting TRBD2. V was pared by 0 bases and J by 5 bases, with 4 bases of the junction left unmatched. Germline V gene data show CDR1 as SGHRS and CDR2 as YFSETQ. CDR3 length: 15 amino acids. CDR3 in DNA: TGCGCCAGCAGCTTGGGTACTAGCGGCAACAATGAGCAGTTCTTC. It is translated as CASSLGTSGNNEQFF.

The genes are TRBV7-8 and TRBJ2-7, with 8 nucleotides matching TRBD1. The CDR3 covers 15 residues. Germline V gene lookup returns CDR1 SGHVS and CDR2 FQNEAQ. Losses at the gene ends were 3 bases for V and 2 bases for J; bases not matched to a gene: 6. DNA for the CDR3: TGTGCCAGCAGCTTCGGACAGGGAGGAACCTACGAGCAGTACTTC. Its translation is CASSFGQGGTYEQYF. Complete variable domain (other parts from reference TRBV7-8 and TRBJ2-7): GAGVSQSPRYKVAKRGQDVALRCDPISGHVSLFWYQQALGQGPEFLTYFQNEAQLDKSGLPSDRFFAERPEGSVSTLKIQRTQQEDSAVYLCASSFGQGGTYEQYFGPGTRLTVT.

This clone appeared many times. The chain is built from TRBV7-2 and TRBJ1-6; D is perhaps TRBD1 (5 bases). Trimming took 5 bases from V and 3 from J, leaving 8 bases between them. The CDR3 is made up of 14 amino acids. The germline V gene has CDR1 SGHTA and CDR2 FQGNSA. The CDR3 loop reads CASSQDSYNSPLHF. Here the CDR3 DNA reads TGTGCCAGCAGCCAAGACAGCTATAATTCACCCCTCCACTTT.

The genes are TRBV7-3 and TRBJ2-1, with D unresolved. The V end lost 5 bases, the J end lost 9 bases, and 14 bases lay between the germline ends. The CDR3 has 13 residues. Germline values: CDR1 SGHTA, CDR2 FQGTGA. The DNA for the CDR3 is TGTGCCAGCAGCAGAGCAGGCGACGGTGAGCAGTTCTTC. It encodes CASSRAGDGEQFF. The full variable domain, its missing parts supplied by reference TRBV7-3 and TRBJ2-1, is GAGVSQTPSNKVTEKGKYVELRCDPISGHTALYWYRQSLGQGPEFLIYFQGTGAADDSGLPNDRFFAVRPEGSVSTLKIQRTERGDSAVYLCASSRAGDGEQFFGPGTRLTVL.

J is TRBJ2-7 and V is TRBV7-2; 11 bases map to TRBD2. The CDR3 totals 17 residues. Trimming cost V 2 bases and J 6 bases; bases outside gene matches: 12. CDR1 is SGHTA, CDR2 FQGNSA, per germline. The CDR3 region has the DNA TGTGCCAGCAGCTTACCCCGGGGGCTAGCGGGAGGCCGCGAGCAGTACTTC. Translated, it gives CASSLPRGLAGGREQYF.

This clone occurred once. The J gene is TRBJ2-7, the V gene TRBV27; D gene ambiguous. The CDR3 totals 13 residues. CDR1 MNHEY and CDR2 SMNVEV come from the germline V gene (reference sequence). The ends were cut back, 3 bases at V and 0 bases at J, with 6 bases in the middle. The DNA for the CDR3 is TGTGCCAGCAGTTTCCCCCGCTCCTACGAGCAGTACTTC. Translating it yields CASSFPRSYEQYF.

This clone was observed once. The genes are TRBV6-5 and TRBJ2-3; D is perhaps TRBD2 (6 bases). V lost 6 bases to trimming and J lost 5 bases, with 12 bases between them. CDR3 length equals 13 residues. Germline V gene data show CDR1 as MNHEY and CDR2 as SVGAGI. Here the CDR3 reads CASSGTSVDTQYF. In DNA form, the CDR3 reads TGTGCCAGCAGCGGGACTTCCGTAGATACGCAGTATTTT.

Only one count was recorded for this clone. This sequence joins TRBV7-2 and TRBJ2-1; a possible D gene is TRBD1 (5 bases). With 1 base removed from V and 12 bases from J, the gap between germline ends came to 19 bases. Germline V gene lookup returns CDR1 SGHTA and CDR2 FQGNSA. The CDR3 runs to 15 residues. CDR3 sequence: CASSLGQLGSRAQFF. The CDR3 nucleotides are TGTGCCAGCAGCTTAGGACAGCTCGGGTCGAGAGCGCAGTTCTTC. Combining the CDR3 with reference TRBV7-2 and TRBJ2-1 gives the whole variable domain GAGVSQSPSNKVTEKGKDVELRCDPISGHTALYWYRQSLGQGLEFLIYFQGNSAPDKSGLPSDRFSAERTGGSVSTLTIQRTQQEDSAVYLCASSLGQLGSRAQFFGPGTRLTVL.

V is TRBV28 and J is TRBJ2-2, with 7 bases that match TRBD2. The trim removed 3 bases at V and 0 bases at J, leaving 10 bases unmatched. Germline V gives CDR1 MDHEN, CDR2 SYDVKM. The CDR3 length is 18 residues. CDR3 bases: TGTGCCAGCAGTTTGATGGTGGGAGGGTCGGCGAACACCGGGGAGCTGTTTTTT. Its translation is CASSLMVGGSANTGELFF.

This CDR3 reads CASSQDRGSNQPQHF. The CDR3 region has the DNA TGTGCCAGCAGTCAAGACAGGGGCTCTAATCAGCCCCAGCATTTT. The rearrangement links TRBV5-4 to TRBJ1-5; TRBD1 agrees at 8 bases. In germline, CDR1 is SGHNT, CDR2 YYREEE (reference sequence). This CDR3 spans 15 amino acids. J lost 4 bases, V lost 5 bases, and 8 bases had no gene match. The full variable domain, its missing parts supplied by reference TRBV5-4 and TRBJ1-5, is ETGVTQSPTHLIKTRGQQVTLRCSSQSGHNTVSWYQQALGQGPQFIFQYYREEENGRGNFPPRFSGLQFPNYSSELNVNALELDDSALYLCASSQDRGSNQPQHFGDGTRLSIL.

V is TRBV3-1 (or the pseudogene TRBV3-2) and J is TRBJ2-1; 9 bases line up with TRBD1. The CDR3 is 15 amino acids. With 6 bases clipped from V and 2 bases from J, the junction kept 5 bases outside the gene matches. Per germline, CDR1 LGHDT and CDR2 YNNKEL (reference sequence). As DNA, the CDR3 is TGTGCCAGCAGGCCCGGGACAGGGCCCTACAATGAGCAGTTCTTC. Protein sequence: CASRPGTGPYNEQFF.

This sequence joins TRBV28 and TRBJ2-2; a possible D gene is TRBD2 (6 bases). The V end was cut by 8 bases, the J end by 6 bases, with 22 bases between. The V gene's germline CDR1 is MDHEN and CDR2 SYDVKM. The CDR3 is 16 amino acids. In DNA, the CDR3 is TGTGCCAGCGCCCGTCCTGCGGCGGGGCGGGCCGGGGAGCTGTTTTTT. Its translation is CASARPAAGRAGELFF.